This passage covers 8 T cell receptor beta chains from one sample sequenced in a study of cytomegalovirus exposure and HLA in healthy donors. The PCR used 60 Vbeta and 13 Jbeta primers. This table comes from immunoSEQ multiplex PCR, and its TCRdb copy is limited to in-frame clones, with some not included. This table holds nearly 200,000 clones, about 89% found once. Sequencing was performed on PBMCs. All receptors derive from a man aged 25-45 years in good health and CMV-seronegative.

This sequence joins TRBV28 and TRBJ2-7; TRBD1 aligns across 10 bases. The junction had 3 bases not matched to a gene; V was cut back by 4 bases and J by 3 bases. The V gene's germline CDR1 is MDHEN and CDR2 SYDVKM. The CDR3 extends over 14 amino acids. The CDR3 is CASSYGTGVYEQYF. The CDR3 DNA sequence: TGTGCCAGCAGTTACGGGACAGGGGTCTACGAGCAGTACTTC. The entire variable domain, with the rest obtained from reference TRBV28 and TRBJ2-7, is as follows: DVKVTQSSRYLVKRTGEKVFLECVQDMDHENMFWYRQDPGLGLRLIYFSYDVKMKEKGDIPEGYSVSREKKERFSLILESASTNQTSMYLCASSYGTGVYEQYFGPGTRLTVT.

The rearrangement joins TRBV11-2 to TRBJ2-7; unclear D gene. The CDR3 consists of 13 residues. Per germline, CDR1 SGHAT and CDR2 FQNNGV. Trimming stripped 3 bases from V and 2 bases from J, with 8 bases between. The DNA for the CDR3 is TGTGCCAGCAGCTTTGAAGCCCCCTACGAGCAGTACTTC. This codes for CASSFEAPYEQYF.

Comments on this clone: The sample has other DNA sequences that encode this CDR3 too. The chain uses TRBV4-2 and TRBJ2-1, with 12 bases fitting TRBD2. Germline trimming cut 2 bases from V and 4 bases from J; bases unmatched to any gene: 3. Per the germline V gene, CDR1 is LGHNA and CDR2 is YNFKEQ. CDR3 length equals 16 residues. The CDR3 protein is CASSQTLAGGYNEQFF. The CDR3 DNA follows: TGTGCCAGCAGCCAAACTCTAGCGGGAGGGTACAATGAGCAGTTCTTC.

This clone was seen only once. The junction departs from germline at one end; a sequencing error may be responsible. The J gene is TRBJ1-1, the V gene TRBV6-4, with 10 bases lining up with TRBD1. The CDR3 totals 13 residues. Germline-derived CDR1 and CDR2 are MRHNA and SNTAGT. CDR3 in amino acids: CASSTDRGSETFF. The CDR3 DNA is TGTGCCAGCAGTACGGACAGGGGGAGTGAAACTTTCTTT.

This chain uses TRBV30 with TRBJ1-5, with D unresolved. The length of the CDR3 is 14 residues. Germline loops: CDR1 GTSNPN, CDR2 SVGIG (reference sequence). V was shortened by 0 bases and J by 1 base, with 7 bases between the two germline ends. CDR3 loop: CAWSVRGSNQPQHF. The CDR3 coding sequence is TGTGCCTGGAGTGTACGCGGAAGCAATCAGCCCCAGCATTTT.

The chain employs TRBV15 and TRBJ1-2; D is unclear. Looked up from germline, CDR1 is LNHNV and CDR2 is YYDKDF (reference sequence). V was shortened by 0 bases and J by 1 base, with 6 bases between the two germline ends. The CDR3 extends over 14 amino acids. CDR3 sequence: CATSRDRNNYGYTF. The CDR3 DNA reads TGTGCCACCAGCAGAGACAGGAATAACTATGGCTACACCTTC.

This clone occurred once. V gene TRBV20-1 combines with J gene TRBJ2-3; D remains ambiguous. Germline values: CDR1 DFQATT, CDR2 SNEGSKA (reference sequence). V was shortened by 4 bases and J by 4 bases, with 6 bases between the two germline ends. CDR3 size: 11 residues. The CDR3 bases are TGCAGTGCTACCCATGCAGATACGCAGTATTTT. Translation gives CSATHADTQYF.

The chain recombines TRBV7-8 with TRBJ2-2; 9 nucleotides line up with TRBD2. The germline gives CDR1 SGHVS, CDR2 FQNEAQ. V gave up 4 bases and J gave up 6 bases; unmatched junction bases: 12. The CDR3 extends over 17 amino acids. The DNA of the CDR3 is TGTGCCAGCAGCTCCCCTGAGGCGGGGGGGCCATCCGGGGAGCTGTTTTTT. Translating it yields CASSSPEAGGPSGELFF.